The 18 T cell receptor beta chains presented below share a single source sample, sequenced in a study of blood T cell repertoires in COVID-19. The data were produced by immunoSEQ multiplex PCR, yet TCRdb's version contains in-frame clones alone and is incomplete. The table records under 300,000 clones, roughly 80% of them present only once. What was sequenced was peripheral blood. The source of these receptors is a woman at least 80 years old with active or convalescent COVID-19.

The chain is built from TRBV19 and TRBJ1-1; TRBD1 agrees at 9 bases. V was clipped by 4 bases and J by 8 bases; unmatched bases: 14. The germline V gene encodes CDR1 LNHDA and CDR2 SQIVND (reference sequence). There are 16 residues in the CDR3. DNA of the CDR3: TGTGCCAGTAGTACAACCTCCGGGACAGGGATGGCGGAAGCTTTCTTT. It translates to CASSTTSGTGMAEAFF.

This rearrangement joins TRBV6-5 to TRBJ1-5; no definite D call. The V and J ends lost 6 bases and 0 bases respectively, with 12 bases between them. The CDR3 covers 15 residues. The germline V gene encodes CDR1 MNHEY and CDR2 SVGAGI. The CDR3 region is CASRPFLDSNQPQHF. The CDR3, as DNA: TGTGCCAGCAGGCCGTTCCTAGATAGCAATCAGCCCCAGCATTTT.

V is TRBV7-2 and J is TRBJ2-2; weak D call: TRBD1 (6 bases). The CDR3 totals 15 residues. The germline CDR1 and CDR2 sequences are SGHTA and FQGNSA. The V end lost 5 bases, the J end lost 0 bases, and 10 bases lay between the germline ends. CDR3 DNA: TGTGCCAGCAGCCCACAGGGCTCGAACACCGGGGAGCTGTTTTTT. Protein sequence: CASSPQGSNTGELFF. The full variable domain, its missing parts supplied by reference TRBV7-2 and TRBJ2-2, is GAGVSQSPSNKVTEKGKDVELRCDPISGHTALYWYRQSLGQGLEFLIYFQGNSAPDKSGLPSDRFSAERTGGSVSTLTIQRTQQEDSAVYLCASSPQGSNTGELFFGEGSRLTVL.

The rearrangement joins TRBV6-5 to TRBJ1-1; D is unresolved. Germline values: CDR1 MNHEY, CDR2 SVGAGI. The CDR3 has 15 amino acids. Trimming pared 5 bases from V and 5 bases from J, leaving 18 bases between. CDR3 loop: CASSPHPRERTEAFF. In DNA form, the CDR3 reads TGTGCCAGCAGTCCTCATCCCCGGGAGAGAACTGAAGCTTTCTTT.

V is TRBV19 and J is TRBJ2-7; the match to TRBD2 covers 8 bases. Germline V gene sequence: CDR1 LNHDA, CDR2 SQIVND (reference sequence). The CDR3 length is 14 residues. J lost 3 bases, V lost 3 bases, and 4 bases had no gene match. CDR3 region: CASSIGLAFYEQYF. Here the CDR3 DNA reads TGTGCCAGTAGTATCGGACTAGCTTTCTACGAGCAGTACTTC.

The chain has TRBV28 and TRBJ1-1, with a tentative D call TRBD1 (5 bases). Trimming took 4 bases from V and 5 from J, leaving 14 bases between them. Germline assignment: CDR1 MDHEN and CDR2 SYDVKM. The CDR3 is 14 residues long. CDR3 nucleotide sequence: TGTGCCAGCAGTTCGTCAGGCGGGGGGACTGAAGCTTTCTTT. Protein product: CASSSSGGGTEAFF. The full variable domain, its missing parts supplied by reference TRBV28 and TRBJ1-1, is DVKVTQSSRYLVKRTGEKVFLECVQDMDHENMFWYRQDPGLGLRLIYFSYDVKMKEKGDIPEGYSVSREKKERFSLILESASTNQTSMYLCASSSSGGGTEAFFGQGTRLTVV.

This chain links TRBV5-4 with TRBJ1-5, with a tentative D call TRBD1 (5 bases). CDR3 length equals 14 residues. Trimming removed 4 bases from V and 1 base from J, with 9 bases in between. The V gene's germline CDR1 is SGHNT and CDR2 YYREEE (reference sequence). The CDR3 spells CASSAGGSNQPQHF. CDR3 in DNA: TGTGCCAGCAGCGCGGGGGGGAGCAATCAGCCCCAGCATTTT.

CDR3 amino acids: CASSLLGDSNYEQYF. The DNA of the CDR3 is TGTGCCAGCAGCTTACTTGGGGACAGTAACTACGAGCAGTACTTC. The V call is TRBV11-2, the J call TRBJ2-7; 7 bases agree with TRBD1. The length of the CDR3 is 15 residues. CDR1 and CDR2 (germline): SGHAT, FQNNGV. V lost 2 bases to trimming and J lost 3 bases; unmatched junction nucleotides: 7. Complete variable domain (other parts from reference TRBV11-2 and TRBJ2-7): EAGVAQSPRYKIIEKRQSVAFWCNPISGHATLYWYQQILGQGPKLLIQFQNNGVVDDSQLPKDRFSAERLKGVDSTLKIQPAKLEDSAVYLCASSLLGDSNYEQYFGPGTRLTVT.

The chain links TRBV28 to TRBJ1-5; possible D gene TRBD1, 6 bases. This CDR3 comprises 14 residues. The germline gives CDR1 MDHEN, CDR2 SYDVKM. V was clipped by 7 bases and J by 0 bases, with 10 bases between them. The CDR3 region has the DNA TGTGCCAGCAATACAGGGATTAGCAATCAGCCCCAGCATTTT. This codes for CASNTGISNQPQHF.

This clone came up many times. The chain employs TRBV14 and TRBJ2-1, with 10 bases aligning to TRBD2. The V segment lost 0 bases and the J segment 5 bases; nucleotides outside the gene matches: 4. The germline gives CDR1 SGHDN, CDR2 FVKESK. The CDR3 length is 16 residues. The CDR3 coding sequence is TGTGCCAGCAGCCAAGAGCGGCTAGCGGGAGACAATGAGCAGTTCTTC. Translation: CASSQERLAGDNEQFF.

V usage is TRBV5-1 and J usage is TRBJ2-2; maybe TRBD1 (5 bases). The ends were cut back, 4 bases at V and 0 bases at J, with 19 bases in the middle. Germline CDR1 SGHRS, CDR2 YFSETQ. The CDR3 covers 18 residues. The CDR3 DNA follows: TGCGCCAGCAGCCCATACAAGACAGAACAACCGAACACCGGGGAGCTGTTTTTT. The encoded protein is CASSPYKTEQPNTGELFF. Based on the CDR3 plus reference TRBV5-1 and TRBJ2-2, the full variable domain is KAGVTQTPRYLIKTRGQQVTLSCSPISGHRSVSWYQQTPGQGLQFLFEYFSETQRNKGNFPGRFSGRQFSNSRSEMNVSTLELGDSALYLCASSPYKTEQPNTGELFFGEGSRLTVL.

This rearrangement joins TRBV7-9 to TRBJ2-5; D is ambiguous. The CDR3 is 13 residues long. V was trimmed by 5 bases and J by 5 bases, leaving 12 bases between them. In germline, CDR1 is SEHNR, CDR2 FQNEAQ (reference sequence). CDR3 sequence reads: CASSLGLWETQYF. The CDR3 nucleotides read TGTGCCAGCAGCCTTGGGCTTTGGGAGACCCAGTACTTC.

V and J are TRBV2 and TRBJ1-1; no clear D gene. CDR3 size: 12 residues. Between the trimmed V and J ends, which lost 9 bases and 4 bases, there was a span of 12 bases. Looked up from germline, CDR1 is SNHLY and CDR2 is FYNNEI. The CDR3 DNA follows: TGTGCCAGTTCGATCGATAGCACTGAAGCTTTCTTT. It specifies CASSIDSTEAFF.

The chain has TRBV18 and TRBJ1-1, with TRBD1 identical over 9 bases. CDR3 length equals 16 residues. Germline CDR1 reads KGHSH; CDR2 reads LQKENI. V lost 2 bases to trimming and J lost 1 base; unmatched junction nucleotides: 5. As DNA, the CDR3 is TGTGCCAGCTCACCAGGGACAGGGAGGGAGAACACTGAAGCTTTCTTT. Translating gives CASSPGTGRENTEAFF.

V and J are TRBV5-6 and TRBJ2-1, with D possibly matching TRBD1 (6 bases). The CDR3 length is 16 residues. The V and J ends lost 3 bases and 2 bases respectively, with 15 bases between them. Germline V gives CDR1 SGHDT, CDR2 YYEEEE. The DNA for the CDR3 is TGTGCCAGCAGCTACAAACAGGGCGCTACCTACAATGAGCAGTTCTTC. Its protein is CASSYKQGATYNEQFF. Full variable domain (remainder filled in from reference TRBV5-6 and TRBJ2-1): DAGVTQSPTHLIKTRGQQVTLRCSPKSGHDTVSWYQQALGQGPQFIFQYYEEEERQRGNFPDRFSGHQFPNYSSELNVNALLLGDSALYLCASSYKQGATYNEQFFGPGTRLTVL.

The chain couples TRBV3-1 (or the pseudogene TRBV3-2) to TRBJ2-7, with TRBD1 matching over 7 bases. V was clipped by 1 base and J by 3 bases; unmatched bases: 15. The CDR3 loop spans 18 amino acids. Germline V gene lookup returns CDR1 LGHDT and CDR2 YNNKEL (reference sequence). The CDR3 coding sequence is TGTGCCAGCAGCCAAGGGACGCCTTACACAGGGGTATACTACGAGCAGTACTTC. This encodes CASSQGTPYTGVYYEQYF.

This chain links TRBV11-2 with TRBJ1-6; possibly TRBD1 for D (5 bases). CDR1 is SGHAT and CDR2 is FQNNGV in the germline V gene. The CDR3 is made up of 17 amino acids. V shed 5 bases and J shed 6 bases, with 20 bases lying between them. The CDR3 coding sequence is TGTGCCAGCAGCCCCCTGTTTAAGGGGCTCGGTAATTCACCCCTCCACTTT. Protein: CASSPLFKGLGNSPLHF.

The chain couples TRBV7-8 to TRBJ1-1; D may be TRBD1 (6 bases). CDR1 and CDR2 (germline): SGHVS, FQNEAQ. The ends were cut back, 5 bases at V and 0 bases at J, with 13 bases in the middle. CDR3 length equals 15 residues. CDR3 sequence: CASSLPGHLNTEAFF. The CDR3 DNA reads TGTGCCAGCAGCCTGCCGGGACACCTGAACACTGAAGCTTTCTTT.